This T cell receptor (beta chain) is drawn from a study of blood T cell repertoires in COVID-19. The CDR3 is 15 residues long. Germline V gene lookup returns CDR1 SGHRS and CDR2 YFSETQ. V shed 7 bases and J shed 7 bases, with 23 bases lying between them. The assay was immunoSEQ multiplex PCR, and TCRdb's table has in-frame clones only and misses some. The sample holds approximately 230,000 clones, around 82% seen once. V gene TRBV5-1 combines with J gene TRBJ1-1; D ambiguous. Sequencing was performed on peripheral blood. This clonotype was obtained from a woman aged 80 or over with active or convalescent COVID-19. The CDR3 reads CASRPEGNFYSEAFF. The CDR3, as DNA: TGCGCCAGCCGCCCCGAGGGCAATTTTTATAGTGAAGCTTTCTTT.